The clone carrying this TCR beta chain was picked up a small number of times. Antigen unknown. Expressed TCRB transcripts got sequenced, as all isolated RNA was reverse transcribed. The data were produced by immunoSEQ multiplex PCR, yet TCRdb's version contains in-frame clones alone and is incomplete. The sample shows approximately 170,000 clones, 6.5% to 8.5% of them seen only once. The sample comes from a study of beta chain features in type 1 diabetes. Study overall: Age, gender, cell numbers and subset yield matched between patients and controls. Findings of the study overall: Among patients, naive, central memory and Treg TCRB repertoires appeared more similar than among healthy donors. Across all four CD4+ subsets, people with type 1 diabetes showed modestly shorter TCRB CDR3s.

Blood was drawn once from each donor into heparinised tubes. The draws averaged about 0.11 L. The CDR3 has 13 amino acids. Looked up from germline, CDR1 is LNHDA and CDR2 is SQIVND (reference sequence). V trimming: 7 bases; J trimming: 7 bases; junction bases outside the gene matches: 6. The sample taken for sequencing was central memory CD4+ T cells from blood. The clonotype originates from a young man with type 1 diabetes. The rearrangement uses TRBV19 and TRBJ1-2, with 10 bases fitting TRBD1. Written as DNA, the CDR3 is TGTGCCAGTATGCGACAGGGGGCCGGTGGCTACACCTTC. As protein: CASMRQGAGGYTF.